The source of this T cell receptor beta chain is a study of shared clonotypes between healthy human individuals. Study-wide results and caveats: Generation of non-shared clonotypes was less probable than generation of clonotypes shared by all four donors. Of the naive CD4 clonotypes, around 5.2% were shared across a few donors. Estimated clonotype richness was generally higher in naive than memory subsets.

Worth noting for this clone: As yet, its antigen is unknown.

Using immunoSEQ multiplex PCR, the repertoire was profiled, and TCRdb retains in-frame clones only, with some absent. The sample has about a million clones, about 80% seen once. This CDR3 is 15 amino acids long. The germline V gene has CDR1 SQVTM and CDR2 ANQGSEA. The junction had 17 bases not matched to a gene; V was cut back by 6 bases and J by 8 bases. This clonotype originated in a young man in good health. The chain is built from TRBV29-1 and TRBJ1-2, with 8 bases lining up with TRBD1. The source material was memory CD4+ T cells sorted from blood. Subset here: CD45RA-negative fraction. CDR3 sequence reads: CSVHVQDRVAWGYTF. In DNA, the CDR3 is TGCAGCGTGCATGTCCAGGACAGGGTAGCGTGGGGCTACACCTTC.